A selection of T cell receptor beta chains follows, all from one sample in a study of radiotherapy plus CTLA-4 blockade in lung cancer. Only in-frame clones appear in the TCRdb table, and some are missing; sequencing was by immunoSEQ multiplex PCR. The repertoire holds 75,000 to 95,000 clones, with roughly 70% as singletons. Sequencing used peripheral blood, obtained from a patient treated with radiotherapy plus ipilimumab. The receptor source for this set is a human donor with non-small cell lung cancer that progressed on radiotherapy plus ipilimumab. CDR3s include the opening cysteine and the closing phenylalanine or tryptophan.

V gene: TRBV6-5
CDR3 protein: CASSSGFRGRMGAFF

V gene: TRBV30
CDR3 protein: CAWSVKGGRDTQYF

V gene: TRBV5-1
CDR3 protein: CASSLKAGTANTGELFF

V gene: TRBV2
CDR3 protein: CASSSTGGGYTF

V gene: TRBV14
CDR3 protein: CASSQDGGQGAQETQYF

V gene: TRBV5-1
CDR3 protein: CASSLDRSGVDTQYF

V gene: TRBV18
CDR3 protein: CASSRSTGELGEQYF

V gene: TRBV4-1
CDR3 protein: CASSQVTTGGTDTQYF

V gene: TRBV6-5
CDR3 protein: CASSSPGRAQGGYTF

V gene: TRBV20-1
CDR3 protein: CSARDRTEAFF

V gene: TRBV6-1
CDR3 protein: CATTSGGATDTQYF

V gene: TRBV7-8
CDR3 protein: CASSPGDEQFF

V gene: TRBV28
CDR3 protein: CASTPGTGSTGELFF

V gene: TRBV2
CDR3 protein: CASSEGLSSFF

V gene: TRBV7-9
CDR3 protein: CASSFSPGETQYF

V gene: TRBV4-2
CDR3 protein: CASSQDSGSSSYNEQFF

V gene: TRBV6-5
CDR3 protein: CASSELGETQYF

V gene: TRBV7-3
CDR3 protein: CASSSTGWADTQYF

V gene: TRBV7-9
CDR3 protein: CASSLLQVAKNIQYF

V gene: TRBV7-9
CDR3 protein: CASSPAGGRSYEQYF

V gene: TRBV19
CDR3 protein: CASSIDQRSPTAGYTF

V gene: TRBV5-6
CDR3 protein: CASSNRQAGSQPQHF

V gene: TRBV5-6
CDR3 protein: CASSGTGGFTEAFF

V gene: TRBV6-5
CDR3 protein: CASRSQGPYEQYF

V gene: TRBV27
CDR3 protein: CASSLHRTEPQHF

V gene: TRBV30
CDR3 protein: CAWAPGRLGGYTF